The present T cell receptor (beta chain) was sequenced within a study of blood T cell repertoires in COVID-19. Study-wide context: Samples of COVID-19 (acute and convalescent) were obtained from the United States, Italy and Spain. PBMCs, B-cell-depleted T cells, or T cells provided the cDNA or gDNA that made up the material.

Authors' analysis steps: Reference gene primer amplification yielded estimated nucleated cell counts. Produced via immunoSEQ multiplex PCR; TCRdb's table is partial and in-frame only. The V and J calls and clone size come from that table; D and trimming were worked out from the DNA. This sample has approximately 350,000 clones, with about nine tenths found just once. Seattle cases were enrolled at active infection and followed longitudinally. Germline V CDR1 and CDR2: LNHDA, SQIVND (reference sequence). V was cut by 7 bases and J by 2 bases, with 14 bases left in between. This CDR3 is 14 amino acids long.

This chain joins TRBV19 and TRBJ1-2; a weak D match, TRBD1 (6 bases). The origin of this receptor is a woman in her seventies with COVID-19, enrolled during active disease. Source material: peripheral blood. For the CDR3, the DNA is TGTGCCAGTAATACGAACAGGGAGAACTATGGCTACACCTTC. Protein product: CASNTNRENYGYTF.